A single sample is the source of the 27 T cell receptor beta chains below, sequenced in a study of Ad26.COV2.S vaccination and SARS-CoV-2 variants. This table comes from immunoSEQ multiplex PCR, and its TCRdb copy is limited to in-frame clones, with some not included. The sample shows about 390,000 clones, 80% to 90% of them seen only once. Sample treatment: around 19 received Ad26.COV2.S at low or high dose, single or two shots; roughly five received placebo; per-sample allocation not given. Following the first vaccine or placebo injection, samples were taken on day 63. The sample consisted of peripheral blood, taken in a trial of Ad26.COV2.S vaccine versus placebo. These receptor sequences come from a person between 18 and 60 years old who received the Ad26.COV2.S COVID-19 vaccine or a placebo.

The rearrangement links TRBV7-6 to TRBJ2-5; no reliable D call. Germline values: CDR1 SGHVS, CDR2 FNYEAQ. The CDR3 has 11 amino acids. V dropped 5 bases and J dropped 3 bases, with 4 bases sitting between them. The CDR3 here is CASSEKETQYF. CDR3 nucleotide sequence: TGTGCCAGCAGCGAGAAAGAGACCCAGTACTTC.

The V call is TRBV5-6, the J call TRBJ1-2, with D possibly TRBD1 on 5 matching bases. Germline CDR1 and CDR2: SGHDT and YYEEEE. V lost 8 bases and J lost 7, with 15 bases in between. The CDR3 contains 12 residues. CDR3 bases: TGTGCCAGTCACAGGAAGGGGTTTGGCTACACCTTC. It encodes CASHRKGFGYTF.

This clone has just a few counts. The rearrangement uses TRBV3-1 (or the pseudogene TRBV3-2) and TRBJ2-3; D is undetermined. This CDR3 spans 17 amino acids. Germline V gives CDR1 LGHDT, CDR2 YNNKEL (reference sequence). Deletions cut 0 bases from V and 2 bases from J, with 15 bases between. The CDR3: CASSQDLALPITDTQYF. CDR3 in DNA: TGTGCCAGCAGCCAAGATCTGGCACTTCCAATCACAGATACGCAGTATTTT.

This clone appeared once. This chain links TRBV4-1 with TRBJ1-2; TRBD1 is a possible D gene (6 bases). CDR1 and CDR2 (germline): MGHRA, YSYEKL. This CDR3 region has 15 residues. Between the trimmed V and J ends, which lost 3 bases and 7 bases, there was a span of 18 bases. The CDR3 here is CASSQIGQGRGGYTF. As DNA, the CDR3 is TGCGCCAGCAGCCAGATAGGGCAGGGGAGGGGTGGCTACACCTTC.

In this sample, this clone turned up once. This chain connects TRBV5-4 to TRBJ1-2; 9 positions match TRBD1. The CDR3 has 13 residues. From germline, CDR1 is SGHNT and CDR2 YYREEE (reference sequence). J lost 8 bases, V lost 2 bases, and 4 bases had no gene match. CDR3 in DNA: TGTGCCAGCAGCTTACAGGGGGCGCAGGGCTACACCTTC. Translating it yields CASSLQGAQGYTF.

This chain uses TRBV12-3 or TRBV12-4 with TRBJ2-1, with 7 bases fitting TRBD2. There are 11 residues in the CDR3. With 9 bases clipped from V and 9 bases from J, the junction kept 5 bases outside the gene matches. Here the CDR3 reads CASRGESEQFF. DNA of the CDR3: TGTGCCAGTCGGGGGGAGAGTGAGCAGTTCTTC.

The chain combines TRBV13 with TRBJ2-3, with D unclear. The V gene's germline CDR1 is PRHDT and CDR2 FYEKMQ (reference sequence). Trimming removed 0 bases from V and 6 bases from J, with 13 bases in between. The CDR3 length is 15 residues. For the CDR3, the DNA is TGTGCCAGCAGCTTAGGAATACTTGATTCGGATACGCAGTATTTT. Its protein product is CASSLGILDSDTQYF.

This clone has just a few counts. As DNA, the CDR3 is TGTGCCTGGACCCCGGGACAGGGACATGGCTACACCTTC. Its protein product is CAWTPGQGHGYTF. This rearrangement joins TRBV30 to TRBJ1-2; 9 bases align to TRBD1. This CDR3 region has 13 residues. From germline, CDR1 is GTSNPN and CDR2 SVGIG (reference sequence). With 4 bases clipped from V and 6 bases from J, the junction kept 6 bases outside the gene matches.

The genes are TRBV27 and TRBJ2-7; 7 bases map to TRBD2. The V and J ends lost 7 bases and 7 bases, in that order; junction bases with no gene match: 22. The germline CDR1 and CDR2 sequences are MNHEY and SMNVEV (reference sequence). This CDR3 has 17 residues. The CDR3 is CASTPTGGPSRLREQYF. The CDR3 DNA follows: TGTGCCAGCACCCCCACGGGGGGTCCCAGCCGGCTACGAGAGCAGTACTTC.

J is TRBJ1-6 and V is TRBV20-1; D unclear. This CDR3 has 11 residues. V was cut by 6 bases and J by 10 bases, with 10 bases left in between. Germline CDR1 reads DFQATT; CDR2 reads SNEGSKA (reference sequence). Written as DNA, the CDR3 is TGCAGTGCCCACCTAAACTCACCCCTCCACTTT. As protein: CSAHLNSPLHF.

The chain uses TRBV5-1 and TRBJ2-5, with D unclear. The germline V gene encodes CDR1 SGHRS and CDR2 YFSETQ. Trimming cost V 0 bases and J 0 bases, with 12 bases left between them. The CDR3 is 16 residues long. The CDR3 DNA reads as TGCGCCAGCAGCTTGGCCGTAGACCCAAACCAAGAGACCCAGTACTTC. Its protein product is CASSLAVDPNQETQYF. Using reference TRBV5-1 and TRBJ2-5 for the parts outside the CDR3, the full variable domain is KAGVTQTPRYLIKTRGQQVTLSCSPISGHRSVSWYQQTPGQGLQFLFEYFSETQRNKGNFPGRFSGRQFSNSRSEMNVSTLELGDSALYLCASSLAVDPNQETQYFGPGTRLLVL.

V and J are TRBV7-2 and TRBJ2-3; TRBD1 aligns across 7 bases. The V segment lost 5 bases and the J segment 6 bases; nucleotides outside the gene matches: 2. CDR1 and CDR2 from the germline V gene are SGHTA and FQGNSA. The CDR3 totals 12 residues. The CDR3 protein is CASSPDRDTQYF. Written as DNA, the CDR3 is TGTGCCAGCAGCCCGGACAGGGATACGCAGTATTTT. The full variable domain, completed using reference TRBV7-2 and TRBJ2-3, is GAGVSQSPSNKVTEKGKDVELRCDPISGHTALYWYRQSLGQGLEFLIYFQGNSAPDKSGLPSDRFSAERTGGSVSTLTIQRTQQEDSAVYLCASSPDRDTQYFGPGTRLTVL.

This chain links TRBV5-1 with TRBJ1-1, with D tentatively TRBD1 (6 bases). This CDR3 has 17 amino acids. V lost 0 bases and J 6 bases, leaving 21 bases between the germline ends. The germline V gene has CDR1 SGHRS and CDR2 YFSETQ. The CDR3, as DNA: TGCGCCAGCAGCTTGGACGGGGGGCGGGTGGACCTCGCTGAAGCTTTCTTT. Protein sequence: CASSLDGGRVDLAEAFF.

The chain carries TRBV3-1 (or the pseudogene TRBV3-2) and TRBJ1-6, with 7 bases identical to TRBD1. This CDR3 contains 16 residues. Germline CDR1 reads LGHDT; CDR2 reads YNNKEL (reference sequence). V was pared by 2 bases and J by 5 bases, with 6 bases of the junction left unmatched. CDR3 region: CASSQTWDSDNSPLHF. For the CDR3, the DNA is TGTGCCAGCAGCCAAACCTGGGACAGTGATAATTCACCCCTCCACTTT.

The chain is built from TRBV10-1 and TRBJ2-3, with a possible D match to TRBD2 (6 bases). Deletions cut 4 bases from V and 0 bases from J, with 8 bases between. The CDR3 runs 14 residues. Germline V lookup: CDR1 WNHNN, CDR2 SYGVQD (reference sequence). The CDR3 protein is CASSGAGSTDTQYF. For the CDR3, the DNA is TGCGCCAGCAGTGGGGCGGGGAGCACAGATACGCAGTATTTT.

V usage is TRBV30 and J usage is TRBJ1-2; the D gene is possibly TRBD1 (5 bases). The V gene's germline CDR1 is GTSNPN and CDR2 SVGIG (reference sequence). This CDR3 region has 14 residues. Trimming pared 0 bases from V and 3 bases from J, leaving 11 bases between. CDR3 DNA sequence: TGTGCCTGGAGTGTACGACAGATCCACTATGGCTACACCTTC. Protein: CAWSVRQIHYGYTF.

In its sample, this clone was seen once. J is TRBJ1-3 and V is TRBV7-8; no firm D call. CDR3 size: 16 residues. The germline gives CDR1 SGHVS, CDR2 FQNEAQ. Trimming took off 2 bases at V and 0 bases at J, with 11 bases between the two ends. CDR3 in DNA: TGTGCCAGCAGCTTAAAGCGATGGGACTCTGGAAACACCATATATTTT. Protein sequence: CASSLKRWDSGNTIYF.

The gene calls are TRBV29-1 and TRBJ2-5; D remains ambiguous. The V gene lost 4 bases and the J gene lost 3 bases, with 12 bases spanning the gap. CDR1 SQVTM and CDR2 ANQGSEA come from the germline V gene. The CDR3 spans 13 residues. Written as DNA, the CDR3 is TGCAGCGTTGGTTGGGTCAGCAAAGAGACCCAGTACTTC. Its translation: CSVGWVSKETQYF.

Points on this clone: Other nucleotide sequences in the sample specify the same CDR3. The CDR3 DNA reads TGCGCCAGCAGCTTGGTAGCGGGGGGATACAATGAGCAGTTCTTC. Residues: CASSLVAGGYNEQFF. This chain uses TRBV5-1 with TRBJ2-1; TRBD2 matches 10 bases. Germline lookup yields CDR1 SGHRS and CDR2 YFSETQ. V trimming: 0 bases; J trimming: 4 bases; junction bases outside the gene matches: 1. This CDR3 has 15 amino acids.

CDR3 amino acids: CASSQETADTQYF. For the CDR3, the DNA is TGCGCCAGCAGCCAAGAAACCGCGGATACGCAGTATTTT. The rearrangement uses TRBV4-1 and TRBJ2-3; no clear D. This CDR3 region has 13 residues. The germline V gene has CDR1 MGHRA and CDR2 YSYEKL. V was cut by 0 bases and J by 6 bases, with 7 bases left in between.

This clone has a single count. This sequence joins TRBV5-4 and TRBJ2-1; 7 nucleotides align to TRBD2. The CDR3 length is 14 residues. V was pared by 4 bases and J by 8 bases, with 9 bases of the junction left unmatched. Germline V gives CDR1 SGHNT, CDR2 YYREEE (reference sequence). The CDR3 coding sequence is TGTGCCAGCAGCCTAACGACTAGCAGCTATGAGCAGTTCTTC. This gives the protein CASSLTTSSYEQFF.

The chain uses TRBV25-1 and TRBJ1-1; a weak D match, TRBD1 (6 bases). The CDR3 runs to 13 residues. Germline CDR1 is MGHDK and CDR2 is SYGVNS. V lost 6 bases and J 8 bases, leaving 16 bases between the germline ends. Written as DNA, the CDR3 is TGTGCCAGCAGCCACTCTTCTGGGACAGAAGCTTTCTTT. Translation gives CASSHSSGTEAFF.

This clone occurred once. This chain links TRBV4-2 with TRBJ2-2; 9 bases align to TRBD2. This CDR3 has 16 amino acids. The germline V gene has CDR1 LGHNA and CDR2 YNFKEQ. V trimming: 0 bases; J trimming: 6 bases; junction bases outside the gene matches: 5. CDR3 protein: CASSQEAAGGSGELFF. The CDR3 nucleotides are TGTGCCAGCAGCCAAGAAGCAGCGGGGGGCTCCGGGGAGCTGTTTTTT.

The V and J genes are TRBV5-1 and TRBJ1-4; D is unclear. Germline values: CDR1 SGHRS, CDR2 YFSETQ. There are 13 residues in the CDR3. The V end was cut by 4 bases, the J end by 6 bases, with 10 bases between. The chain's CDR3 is CASSPTYHEKLFF. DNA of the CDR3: TGCGCCAGCAGCCCCACGTACCATGAAAAACTGTTTTTT.

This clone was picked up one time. The CDR3 nucleotides read TGTGCCAGCAGCCACACAGGGTCGGCTAATGAAAAACTGTTTTTT. As protein: CASSHTGSANEKLFF. The chain links TRBV7-9 to TRBJ1-4; TRBD1 is a possible D gene (6 bases). The CDR3 covers 15 residues. Trimming removed 5 bases from V and 3 bases from J, with 13 bases in between. The V gene's germline CDR1 is SEHNR and CDR2 FQNEAQ (reference sequence).

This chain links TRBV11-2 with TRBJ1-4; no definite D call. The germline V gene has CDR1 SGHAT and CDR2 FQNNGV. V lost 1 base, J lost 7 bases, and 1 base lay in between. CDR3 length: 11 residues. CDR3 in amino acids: CASSLGEKLFF. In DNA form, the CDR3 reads TGTGCCAGCAGCTTAGGTGAAAAACTGTTTTTT.

The CDR3 reads CASSEGLGDLYGYTF. CDR3 nucleotide sequence: TGTGCCAGCAGTGAAGGGCTGGGAGATTTATATGGCTACACCTTC. This sequence joins TRBV6-1 and TRBJ1-2; D uncertain. Germline V gene sequence: CDR1 MNHNS, CDR2 SASEGT. The CDR3 covers 15 residues. The V end was cut by 1 base, the J end by 5 bases, with 14 bases between.